This T cell receptor (beta chain) was sequenced during a study of PD-1 blockade in classical Hodgkin lymphoma. Overall study results and limits: Complete responders had baseline diversity similar to newly diagnosed patients.

As to this clone: The antigen is unknown.

In germline, CDR1 is ENHRY, CDR2 SYGVKD. This CDR3 spans 13 amino acids. V gave up 4 bases and J gave up 1 base, with 7 bases separating them. Sequenced by immunoSEQ multiplex PCR; TCRdb stores in-frame clones only, minus some. This sample yields about 97,000 clones, of which 75% to 90% are seen a single time; 9.5% to 15% belongs to the top ten. Each patient relapsed following autologous stem cell transplantation, and prior brentuximab vedotin exposure differed. The starting material was peripheral blood mononuclear cells (PBMCs), obtained at baseline. The gene calls are TRBV10-3 and TRBJ1-1; D unclear. The receptor comes from a human donor with classical Hodgkin lymphoma. The CDR3, as DNA: TGTGCCATCAGTGTGGACCGGAACACTGAAGCTTTCTTT. Amino acid sequence: CAISVDRNTEAFF.